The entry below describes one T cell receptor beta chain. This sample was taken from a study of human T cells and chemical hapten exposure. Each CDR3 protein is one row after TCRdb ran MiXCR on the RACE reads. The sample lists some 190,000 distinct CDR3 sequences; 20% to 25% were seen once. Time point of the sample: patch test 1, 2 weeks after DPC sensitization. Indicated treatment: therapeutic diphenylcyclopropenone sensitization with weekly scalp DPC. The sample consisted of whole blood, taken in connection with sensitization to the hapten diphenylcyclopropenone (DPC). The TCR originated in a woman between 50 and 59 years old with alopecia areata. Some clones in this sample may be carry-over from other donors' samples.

CDR3 amino acids: CASSDSPDTQYF. Here the CDR3 DNA reads TGCGCCAGCAGTGACTCCCCAGATACGCAGTATTTT. The chain couples TRBV10-2 to TRBJ2-3; the D is unclear. Per germline, CDR1 WSHSY and CDR2 SAAADI. This CDR3 is 12 amino acids long. V was shortened by 3 bases and J by 4 bases, with 5 bases between the two germline ends.